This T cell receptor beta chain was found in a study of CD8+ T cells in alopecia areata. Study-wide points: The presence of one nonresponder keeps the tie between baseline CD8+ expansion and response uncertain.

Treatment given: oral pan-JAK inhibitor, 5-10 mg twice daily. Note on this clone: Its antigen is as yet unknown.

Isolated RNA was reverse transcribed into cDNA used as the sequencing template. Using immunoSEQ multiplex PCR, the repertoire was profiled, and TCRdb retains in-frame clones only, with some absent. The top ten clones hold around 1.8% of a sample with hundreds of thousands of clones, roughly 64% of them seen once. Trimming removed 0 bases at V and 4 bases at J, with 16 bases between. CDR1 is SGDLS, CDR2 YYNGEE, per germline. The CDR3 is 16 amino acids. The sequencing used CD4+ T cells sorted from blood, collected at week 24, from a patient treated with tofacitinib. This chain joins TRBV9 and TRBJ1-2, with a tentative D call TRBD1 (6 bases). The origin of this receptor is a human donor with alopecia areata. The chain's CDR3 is CASSVGAGEKGYGYTF. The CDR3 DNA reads TGTGCCAGCAGCGTAGGGGCAGGGGAAAAGGGCTATGGCTACACCTTC. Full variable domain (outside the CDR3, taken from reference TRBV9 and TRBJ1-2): DSGVTQTPKHLITATGQRVTLRCSPRSGDLSVYWYQQSLDQGLQFLIQYYNGEERAKGNILERFSAQQFPDLHSELNLSSLELGDSALYFCASSVGAGEKGYGYTFGSGTRLTVV.